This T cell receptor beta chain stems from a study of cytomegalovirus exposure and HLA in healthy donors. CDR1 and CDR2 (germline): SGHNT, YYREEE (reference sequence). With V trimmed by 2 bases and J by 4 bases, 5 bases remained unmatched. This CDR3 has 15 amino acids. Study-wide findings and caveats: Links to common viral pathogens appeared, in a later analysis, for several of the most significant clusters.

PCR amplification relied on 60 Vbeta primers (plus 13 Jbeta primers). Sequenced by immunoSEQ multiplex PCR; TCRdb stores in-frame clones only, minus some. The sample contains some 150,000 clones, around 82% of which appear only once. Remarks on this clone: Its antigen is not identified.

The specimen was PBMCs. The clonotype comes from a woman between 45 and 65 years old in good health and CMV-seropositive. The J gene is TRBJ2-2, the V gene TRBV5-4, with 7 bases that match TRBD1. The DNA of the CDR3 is TGTGCCAGCAGCTTAAAGGGGGCGGGCACCGGGGAGCTGTTTTTT. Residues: CASSLKGAGTGELFF.